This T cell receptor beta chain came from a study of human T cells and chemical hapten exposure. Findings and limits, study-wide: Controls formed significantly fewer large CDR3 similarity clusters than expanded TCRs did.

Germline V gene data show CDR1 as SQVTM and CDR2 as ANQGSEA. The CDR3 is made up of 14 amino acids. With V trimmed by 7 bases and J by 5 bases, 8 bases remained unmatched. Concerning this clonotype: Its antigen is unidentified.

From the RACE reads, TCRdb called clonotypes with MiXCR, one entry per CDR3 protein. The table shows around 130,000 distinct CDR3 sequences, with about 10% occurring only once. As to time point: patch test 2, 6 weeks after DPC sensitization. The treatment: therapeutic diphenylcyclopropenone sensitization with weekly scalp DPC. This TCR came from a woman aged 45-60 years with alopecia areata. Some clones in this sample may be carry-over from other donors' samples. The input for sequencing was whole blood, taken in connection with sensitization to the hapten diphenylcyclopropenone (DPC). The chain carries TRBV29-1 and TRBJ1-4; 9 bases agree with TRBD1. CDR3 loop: CSATPGQGNEKLFF. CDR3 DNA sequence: TGCAGCGCCACACCTGGACAGGGGAATGAAAAACTGTTTTTT.